This entry concerns a single TCR beta chain. The antigen it recognizes is unknown. No clone much larger than this one lies a single base away; base qualities are absent. From its cysteine to its phenylalanine, the CDR3 spans 17 amino acids. Only CDR3 DNA remains: 51 bases, in frame from the first base. According to the germline V gene, CDR1 reads LGHNA and CDR2 reads YSLEER. V is clipped by 4 bases and J by 3 bases, and the sequence between their germline boundaries is 21 bases long. Samples from volunteer blood donors who had recovered from COVID-19 were contributed by a second Seattle source. Collaborating institutions collected whole blood in K2EDTA tubes following their own protocols. Collaborator samples were shipped for TCRbeta analysis as frozen whole blood, isolated PBMCs, or DNA extracted from either sample type. TCRbeta CDR3 regions were amplified from genomic DNA using the immunoSEQ Assay, a bias-controlled multiplex PCR. For the original study's pipeline: The number of nucleated cells in each sample was estimated by amplification of reference gene primers within the assay. To quantify the absolute abundance of each unique TCRbeta CDR3 rearrangement, sequence reads were collapsed and filtered. For each sample, productive Simpson clonality was calculated as the square root of Simpson's diversity index across productive rearrangements. Entries here come from immuneACCESS through TCRdb and include only in-frame sequences with V and J called. Some clones fail to appear in such tables; in the studies checked, an unresolved V gene covers under half of the shortfall, and the cause of the remainder is unknown. The DNA was the basis for D and trimming; V, J and clone size are from that table. The sample includes over 200,000 clones, with about 89% observed a single time. The ten top clones hold more than 5.5% of the sample.

This entry belongs to a study of blood T cell repertoires in COVID-19 (dated by TCRdb to the early 2020s). With regard to the full study: The collaborator samples originated in the United States, Italy and Spain and spanned the acute and convalescent phases of COVID-19. The material from the prospective study consisted of cDNA or gDNA derived from T cells, B-cell-depleted T cells, or PBMCs. Deeply sampled blood TCRbeta repertoires from subjects exposed to, actively infected with, or recovered from COVID-19 were included in the dataset. The repertoires were released in a freely available public database intended as a resource for research on the immune response to SARS-CoV-2. The samples were drawn from two sources: the first 160 participants of the ongoing ImmuneRACE study, and 1,000 to 1,500 subjects contributed by 6 global collaborators. Sample metadata almost always included a de-identified subject ID, COVID-19 status, age in years and sex. Where available, HLA class I and class II types were taken from metadata supplied by the sample provider and were not determined by assay-based typing. General findings and caveats noted by the study authors: How much clinical and demographic metadata was included differed by source and by participant, and the metadata was provided uncurated.

Recombination joined TRBV4-3 with TRBJ1-1; there is no confident call for the D gene. This clonotype was sampled from a man between 60 and 75 years old who had recovered from COVID-19. Sequenced: peripheral blood. The CDR3 amino acid sequence is: CASSLKAVGWEDTEAFF. The DNA sequence follows: TGCGCCAGCAGCCTCAAGGCCGTGGGGTGGGAGGACACTGAAGCTTTCTTT.